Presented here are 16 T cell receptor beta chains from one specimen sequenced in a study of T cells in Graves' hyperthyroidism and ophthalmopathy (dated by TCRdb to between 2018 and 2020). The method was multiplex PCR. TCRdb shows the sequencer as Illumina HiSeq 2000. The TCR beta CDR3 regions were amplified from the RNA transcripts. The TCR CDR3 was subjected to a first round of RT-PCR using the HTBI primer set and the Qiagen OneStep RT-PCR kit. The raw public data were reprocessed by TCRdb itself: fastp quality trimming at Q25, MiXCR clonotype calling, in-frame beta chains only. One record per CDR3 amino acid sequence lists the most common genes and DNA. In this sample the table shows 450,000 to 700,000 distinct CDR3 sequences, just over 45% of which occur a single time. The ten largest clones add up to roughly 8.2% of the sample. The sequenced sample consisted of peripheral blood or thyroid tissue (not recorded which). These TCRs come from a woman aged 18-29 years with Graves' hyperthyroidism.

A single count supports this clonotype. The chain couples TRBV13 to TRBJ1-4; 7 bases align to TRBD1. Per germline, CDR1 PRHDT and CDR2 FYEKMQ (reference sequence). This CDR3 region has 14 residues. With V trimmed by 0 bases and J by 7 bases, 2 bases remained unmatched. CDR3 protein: CASSLGRGVEKLFF. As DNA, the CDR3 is TGTGCCAGCAGCTTAGGCAGGGGGGTTGAAAAACTGTTTTTT.

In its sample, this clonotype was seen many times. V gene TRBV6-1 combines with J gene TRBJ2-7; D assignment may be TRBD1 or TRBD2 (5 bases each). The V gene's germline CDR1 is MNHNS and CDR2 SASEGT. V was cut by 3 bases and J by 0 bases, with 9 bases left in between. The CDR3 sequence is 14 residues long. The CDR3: CASSDGGSSYEQYF. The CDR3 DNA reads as TGTGCCAGCAGTGATGGGGGATCCTCCTACGAGCAGTACTTC.

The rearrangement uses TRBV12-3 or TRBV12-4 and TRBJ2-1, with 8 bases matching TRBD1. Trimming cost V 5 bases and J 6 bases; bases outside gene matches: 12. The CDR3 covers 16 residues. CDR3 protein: CASSTRQGIALNEQFF. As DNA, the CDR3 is TGTGCCAGCAGTACCAGACAGGGGATAGCCCTCAATGAGCAGTTCTTC.

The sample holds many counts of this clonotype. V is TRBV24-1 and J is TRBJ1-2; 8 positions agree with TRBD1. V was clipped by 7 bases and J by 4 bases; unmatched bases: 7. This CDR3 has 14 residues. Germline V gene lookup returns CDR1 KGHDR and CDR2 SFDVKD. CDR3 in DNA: TGTGCCACCAGCGCCTCAGGGGGCCGCTATGGCTACACCTTC. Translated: CATSASGGRYGYTF.

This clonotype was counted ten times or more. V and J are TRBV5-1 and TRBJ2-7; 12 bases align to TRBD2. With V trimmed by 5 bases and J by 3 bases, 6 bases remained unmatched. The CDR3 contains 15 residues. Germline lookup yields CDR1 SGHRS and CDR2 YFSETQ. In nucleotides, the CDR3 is TGCGCCAGCAGGGCGGGACTAGCGGGCAGCTACGAGCAGTACTTC. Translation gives CASRAGLAGSYEQYF.

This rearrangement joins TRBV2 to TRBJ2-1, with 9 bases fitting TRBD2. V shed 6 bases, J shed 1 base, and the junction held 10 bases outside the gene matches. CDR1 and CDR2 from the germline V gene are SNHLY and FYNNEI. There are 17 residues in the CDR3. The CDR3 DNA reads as TGTGCCAGCAGCAGGCAAGGCGGGAGGGGGTCCTACAATGAGCAGTTCTTC. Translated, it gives CASSRQGGRGSYNEQFF.

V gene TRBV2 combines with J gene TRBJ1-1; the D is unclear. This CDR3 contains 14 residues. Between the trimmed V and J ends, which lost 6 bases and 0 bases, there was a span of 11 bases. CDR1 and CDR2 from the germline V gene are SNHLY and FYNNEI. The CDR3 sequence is CASRRLTVNTEAFF. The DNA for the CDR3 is TGTGCCAGCAGACGACTAACAGTGAACACTGAAGCTTTCTTT.

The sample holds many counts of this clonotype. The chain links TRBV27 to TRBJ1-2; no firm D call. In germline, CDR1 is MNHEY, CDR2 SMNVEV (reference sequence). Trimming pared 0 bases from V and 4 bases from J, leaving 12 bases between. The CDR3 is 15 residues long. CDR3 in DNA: TGTGCCAGCAGTTTATCAGGGCAGAAACTCTATGGCTACACCTTC. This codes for CASSLSGQKLYGYTF.

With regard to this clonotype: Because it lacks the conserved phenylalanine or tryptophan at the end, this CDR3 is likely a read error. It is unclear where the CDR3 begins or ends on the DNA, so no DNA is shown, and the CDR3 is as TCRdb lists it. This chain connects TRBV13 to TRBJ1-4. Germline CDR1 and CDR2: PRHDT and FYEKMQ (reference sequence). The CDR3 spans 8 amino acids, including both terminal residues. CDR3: CASSDGFY.

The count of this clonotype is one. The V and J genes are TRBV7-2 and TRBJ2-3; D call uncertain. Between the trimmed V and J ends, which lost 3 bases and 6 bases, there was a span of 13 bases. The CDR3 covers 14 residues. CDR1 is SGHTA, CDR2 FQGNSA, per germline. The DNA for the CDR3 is TGTGCCAGCAGCTTTCTAGGTCTCAGGGATACGCAGTATTTT. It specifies CASSFLGLRDTQYF.

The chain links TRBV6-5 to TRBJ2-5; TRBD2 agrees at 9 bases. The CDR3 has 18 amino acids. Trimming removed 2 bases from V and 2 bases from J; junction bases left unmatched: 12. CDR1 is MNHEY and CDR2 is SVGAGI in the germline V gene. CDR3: CASSYAASGTRLQETQYF. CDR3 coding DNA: TGTGCCAGCAGTTACGCCGCTAGCGGGACCCGCCTACAAGAGACCCAGTACTTC.

The CDR3 reads CASSRGTSEQYF. Written as DNA, the CDR3 is TGCGCCAGCTCCAGGGGGACTTCCGAGCAGTACTTC. V is TRBV10-1 and J is TRBJ2-7, with D maybe TRBD1 (7 bases). Per germline, CDR1 WNHNN and CDR2 SYGVQD (reference sequence). Trimming removed 8 bases at V and 6 bases at J, with 14 bases between. The CDR3 has 12 amino acids.

CDR3 in amino acids: CASSFLAGDYNEQFF. The DNA of the CDR3 is TGTGCCAGCAGTTTTTTGGCGGGAGACTACAATGAGCAGTTCTTC. This chain uses TRBV6-5 with TRBJ2-7; 7 positions agree with TRBD2. The DNA end is a closer match to TRBJ2-1, so the J assignment may be wrong. This CDR3 has 15 residues. Germline values: CDR1 MNHEY, CDR2 SVGAGI.

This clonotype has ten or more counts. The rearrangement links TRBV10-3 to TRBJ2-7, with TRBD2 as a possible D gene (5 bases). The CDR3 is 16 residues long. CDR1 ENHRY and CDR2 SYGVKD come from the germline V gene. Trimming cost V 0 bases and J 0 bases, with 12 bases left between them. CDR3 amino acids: CAISESGGRVSYEQYF. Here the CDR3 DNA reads TGTGCCATCAGTGAGTCCGGAGGAAGAGTCTCCTACGAGCAGTACTTC.

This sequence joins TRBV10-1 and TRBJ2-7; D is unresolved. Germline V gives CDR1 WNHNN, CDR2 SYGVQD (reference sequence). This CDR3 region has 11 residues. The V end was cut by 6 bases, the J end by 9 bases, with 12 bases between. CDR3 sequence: CASRIDSRQYF. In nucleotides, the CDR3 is TGCGCCAGCAGGATAGATTCCAGGCAGTACTTC.

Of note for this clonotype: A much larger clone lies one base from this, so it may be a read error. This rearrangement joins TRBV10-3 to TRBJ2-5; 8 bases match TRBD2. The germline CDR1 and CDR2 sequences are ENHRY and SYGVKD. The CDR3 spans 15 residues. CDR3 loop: CAISSGLADKEAQYF. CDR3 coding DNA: TGTGCCATCAGTTCCGGACTAGCAGATAAAGAGGCCCAGTACTTC.